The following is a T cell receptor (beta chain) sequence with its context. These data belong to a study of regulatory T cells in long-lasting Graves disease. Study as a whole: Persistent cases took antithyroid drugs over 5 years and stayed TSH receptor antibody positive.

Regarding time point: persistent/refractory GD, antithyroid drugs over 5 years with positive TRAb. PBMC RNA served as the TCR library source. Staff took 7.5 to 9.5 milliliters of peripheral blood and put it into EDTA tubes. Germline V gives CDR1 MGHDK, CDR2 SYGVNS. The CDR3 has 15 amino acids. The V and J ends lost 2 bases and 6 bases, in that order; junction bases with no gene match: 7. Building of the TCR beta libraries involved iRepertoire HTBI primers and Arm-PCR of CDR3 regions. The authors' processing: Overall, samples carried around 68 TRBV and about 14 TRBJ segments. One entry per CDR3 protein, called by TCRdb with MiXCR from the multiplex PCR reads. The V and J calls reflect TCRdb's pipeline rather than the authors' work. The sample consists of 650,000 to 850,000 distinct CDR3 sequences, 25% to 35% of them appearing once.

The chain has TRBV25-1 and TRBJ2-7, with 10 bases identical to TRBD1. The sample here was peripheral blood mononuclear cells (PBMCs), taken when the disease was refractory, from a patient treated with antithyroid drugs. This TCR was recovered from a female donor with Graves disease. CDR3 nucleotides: TGTGCCAGCAGTGAACAGATGGGACAGGGGATCGAGCAGTACTTC. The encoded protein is CASSEQMGQGIEQYF.